These 9 T cell receptor beta chains originate from one sample sequenced in a study of blood T cell repertoires in COVID-19. The repertoire was sequenced with immunoSEQ multiplex PCR; TCRdb's copy has only in-frame clones and lacks some. The table has over 120,000 clones, 87% seen once. The sample was PBMCs or T cells enriched from blood (not recorded which). Every receptor here comes from a man in his fifties or sixties who had recovered from COVID-19.

The chain links TRBV18 to TRBJ2-5; 7 positions match TRBD1. CDR3 length: 15 amino acids. The V and J ends lost 3 bases and 5 bases, in that order; junction bases with no gene match: 9. From germline, CDR1 is KGHSH and CDR2 LQKENI. CDR3 protein: CASSPPRTGEETQYF. In DNA, the CDR3 is TGTGCCAGCTCACCCCCTCGAACAGGGGAGGAGACCCAGTACTTC.

The chain uses TRBV18 and TRBJ1-6; 7 positions match TRBD1. Unmatched junction bases numbered 6, after V lost 5 bases and J lost 8 bases. The CDR3 spans 14 residues. The V gene's germline CDR1 is KGHSH and CDR2 LQKENI. The CDR3 coding sequence is TGTGCCAGCTCATTGGGACAGACCGATTCACCCCTCCACTTT. It codes for CASSLGQTDSPLHF.

The chain links TRBV7-8 to TRBJ1-2, with 10 bases aligning to TRBD1. Germline CDR1 and CDR2: SGHVS and FQNEAQ. V lost 5 bases to trimming and J lost 1 base; unmatched junction nucleotides: 7. The CDR3 runs 16 residues. The chain's CDR3 is CASSASGTGVNYGYTF. The CDR3 coding sequence is TGTGCCAGCAGCGCGTCCGGGACAGGGGTTAACTATGGCTACACCTTC.

The J gene is TRBJ2-7, the V gene TRBV7-9; TRBD1 might be the D (5 bases). CDR1 is SEHNR, CDR2 FQNEAQ, per germline (reference sequence). With 2 bases removed from V and 8 bases from J, the gap between germline ends came to 7 bases. The CDR3 length is 11 residues. CDR3 nucleotide sequence: TGTGCCAGCAGCTTACAGGGAAAGCAGTACTTC. This codes for CASSLQGKQYF.

V gene TRBV2 combines with J gene TRBJ1-2, with 9 bases lining up with TRBD1. Germline lookup yields CDR1 SNHLY and CDR2 FYNNEI. This CDR3 comprises 11 residues. Trimming at V came to 10 bases and at J to 6 bases, leaving 3 bases not matched to a gene. The chain's CDR3 is CATRQGDGYTF. CDR3 DNA sequence: TGTGCCACCCGACAGGGGGATGGCTACACCTTC.

The CDR3 sequence is CSVELGRSPYEQYF. As DNA, the CDR3 is TGCAGCGTTGAGTTGGGGCGTTCACCCTACGAGCAGTACTTC. V and J are TRBV29-1 and TRBJ2-7; TRBD1 might be the D (5 bases). Per germline, CDR1 SQVTM and CDR2 ANQGSEA. The ends were cut back, 3 bases at V and 2 bases at J, with 14 bases in the middle. The CDR3 has 14 amino acids.

CDR3 DNA sequence: TGTGCCAGCAGCTTAGTGAATAGCGTTCCCTACAATGAGCAGTTCTTC. It translates to CASSLVNSVPYNEQFF. The V call is TRBV7-2, the J call TRBJ2-1; TRBD2 might be the D (5 bases). CDR1 is SGHTA, CDR2 FQGNSA, per germline. This CDR3 is 16 amino acids long. V lost 1 base and J lost 2, with 12 bases in between. Based on the CDR3 plus reference TRBV7-2 and TRBJ2-1, the full variable domain is GAGVSQSPSNKVTEKGKDVELRCDPISGHTALYWYRQSLGQGLEFLIYFQGNSAPDKSGLPSDRFSAERTGGSVSTLTIQRTQQEDSAVYLCASSLVNSVPYNEQFFGPGTRLTVL.

V is TRBV29-1 and J is TRBJ2-2, with D possibly TRBD2 on 6 matching bases. CDR3 length: 14 residues. Germline V gene lookup returns CDR1 SQVTM and CDR2 ANQGSEA. CDR3 DNA sequence: TGCAGTGTGGGTCAGGCTAGCGATACCGGGGAGCTGTTTTTT. Its protein product is CSVGQASDTGELFF.

The genes are TRBV14 and TRBJ1-2; D remains ambiguous. This CDR3 has 13 amino acids. Per germline, CDR1 SGHDN and CDR2 FVKESK. Trimming pared 3 bases from V and 7 bases from J, leaving 12 bases between. The CDR3 protein is CASSQWQEGGYTF. The CDR3 DNA sequence: TGTGCCAGCAGCCAGTGGCAGGAGGGTGGCTACACCTTC.